This T cell receptor beta chain derives from a study of regulatory T cells in long-lasting Graves disease. Germline CDR1 and CDR2: SGHNT and YYREEE (reference sequence). The CDR3 is made up of 17 amino acids. The V and J ends lost 9 bases and 0 bases respectively, with 24 bases between them. Building of the TCR beta libraries involved iRepertoire HTBI primers and Arm-PCR of CDR3 regions. Using its own MiXCR run on the multiplex PCR reads, TCRdb lists one record per CDR3 protein. The table records around 250,000 distinct CDR3 sequences, approximately 18% of them present only once. This clonotype came up many times. Noted time point: newly diagnosed GD, antithyroid drugs for less than 3 months. PBMC-derived RNA was used for the TCR library. The sample was also linked to a second study, of T cells in Graves' hyperthyroidism and ophthalmopathy.

The receptor was isolated from a woman aged 25 to 39 with Graves disease. The chain links TRBV5-4 to TRBJ2-5; maybe TRBD2 (5 bases). The starting material was peripheral blood mononuclear cells (PBMCs), obtained at new diagnosis, from a patient treated with antithyroid drugs. The CDR3 DNA reads TGTGCCACCTCAGGAGGTTTAACGGCAGCGTACCAAGAGACCCAGTACTTC. It codes for CATSGGLTAAYQETQYF. Supplemented by reference TRBV5-4 and TRBJ2-5, the full variable domain reads ETGVTQSPTHLIKTRGQQVTLRCSSQSGHNTVSWYQQALGQGPQFIFQYYREEENGRGNFPPRFSGLQFPNYSSELNVNALELDDSALYLCATSGGLTAAYQETQYFGPGTRLLVL.